This T cell receptor beta chain was obtained from a study of shared clonotypes between healthy human individuals. Across the study: The study enrolled a couple of women and a few men aged 18 to 49. General study results and limits: Non-shared clonotypes were found to have lower generation probabilities than the clonotypes that were shared by all four of the sorted-subset donors. When naive CD4 clonotypes were compared across several donors, approximately 4.9% were shared.

The CDR3 is 15 residues long. Germline V gene lookup returns CDR1 LNHDA and CDR2 SQIVND (reference sequence). The J segment lost 5 bases and the V segment lost 3 bases, leaving 6 bases of the junction unmatched. Libraries were prepared by immunoSEQ multiplex PCR; TCRdb keeps only in-frame clonotypes and omits some of them. The sample comprises approximately 1,500,000 clones, roughly 96% of which are singletons, and approximately 1% rests with the top ten. A CD45RA+ naive subset and a CD45RA-negative memory subset were split from CD4+ cells. Regarding this clone: Its antigen is as yet unknown.

Sequencing was done on a sample of naive CD4+ T cells sorted from blood. As for subset: CD45RA+ positively selected. The genes are TRBV19 and TRBJ1-5; 8 positions match TRBD1. This TCR came from a man aged 25-40 years in good health. The DNA of the CDR3 is TGTGCCAGTAGTATCGAACAGGGGGTCTATCAGCCCCAGCATTTT. This codes for CASSIEQGVYQPQHF.